This TCR beta chain was captured by sequencing in a study of blood T cells in healthy people across ages. Healthy Russian Caucasian donors spanned ages about 6 to 100 years. This clonotype occurred a few times. Germline V gene lookup returns CDR1 PRHDT and CDR2 FYEKMQ (reference sequence). Trimming pared 2 bases from V and 7 bases from J, leaving 12 bases between. This CDR3 spans 14 amino acids. The use of a sample-barcoded 5' primer and a J-beta primer mix characterized a second PCR of roughly 7 to 11 cycles. TCRdb processed the 5' RACE reads anew with MiXCR; each CDR3 protein has one entry. The table lists 1.5 million to 2 million distinct CDR3 sequences, roughly 28% of them singletons.

The V call is TRBV13, the J call TRBJ1-5; tentatively, D is TRBD1 (6 bases). Sequencing used blood. The clonotype originates from a woman aged 25 to 39 in good health. The CDR3 reads CASSLRGAQQPQHF. The CDR3 DNA reads TGTGCCAGCAGCTTACGGGGGGCGCAACAGCCCCAGCATTTT.